The rows below give T cell receptor beta chains drawn from one sample of a study of human T cells and chemical hapten exposure. TCRdb analysed the reads with MiXCR anew, one entry per CDR3 protein. The top ten clones hold about 1.4% of a sample with around 120,000 distinct CDR3 sequences, over 7% of them seen once. Sequencing was carried out using whole blood. The receptors shown here come from a human donor in good health. Some clones in this sample may be carry-over from other donors' samples. The CDR3 runs from the conserved cysteine through the conserved F or W. Fields, in order: J gene, clone size, V gene, D gene, CDR3 protein, CDR3 DNA. A D gene is named only where the DNA matches it firmly. Size tells how often a clone was seen (once, few, many) or the class of an expanded clone, and some rows leave it out.

j_gene: TRBJ1-1; abundance: .; v_gene: TRBV6-5; d_gene: .; CDR3aa: CASSYSSPDNTEAFF; CDR3nt: TGTGCCAGCAGTTACTCTAGTCCAGACAACACTGAAGCTTTCTTT
j_gene: TRBJ1-1; abundance: many; v_gene: TRBV7-2; d_gene: .; CDR3aa: CASSLIRTETEAFF; CDR3nt: TGTGCCAGCAGCTTAATTCGGACAGAGACTGAAGCTTTCTTT
j_gene: TRBJ2-7; abundance: many; v_gene: TRBV4-2; d_gene: .; CDR3aa: CASSQGRGRNYEQYF; CDR3nt: TGTGCCAGCAGCCAAGGCAGGGGGAGGAACTACGAGCAGTACTTC
j_gene: TRBJ2-2; abundance: .; v_gene: TRBV2; d_gene: .; CDR3aa: CASRSGGRATGELFF; CDR3nt: TGTGCCAGCAGGTCTGGGGGACGGGCCACCGGGGAGCTGTTTTTT
j_gene: TRBJ2-3; abundance: .; v_gene: TRBV3-1; d_gene: .; CDR3aa: CASSQDWPGGTYTDTQYF; CDR3nt: TGTGCCAGCAGCCAAGATTGGCCCGGGGGAACTTACACAGATACGCAGTATTTT
j_gene: TRBJ1-2; abundance: many; v_gene: TRBV7-2; d_gene: TRBD1; CDR3aa: CASSLAIGGTIYGYTF; CDR3nt: TGTGCCAGCAGCTTAGCGATAGGGGGCACCATCTATGGCTACACCTTC
j_gene: TRBJ1-2; abundance: .; v_gene: TRBV7-9; d_gene: .; CDR3aa: CASSLWQPNYGYTF; CDR3nt: TGTGCCAGCAGCTTATGGCAGCCTAACTATGGCTACACCTTC
j_gene: TRBJ2-3; abundance: few; v_gene: TRBV27; d_gene: .; CDR3aa: CASSYGDTQYF; CDR3nt: TGTGCCAGCAGTTATGGGGATACGCAGTATTTT
j_gene: TRBJ2-3; abundance: few; v_gene: TRBV5-8; d_gene: TRBD1; CDR3aa: CASSLRQGWTDTQYF; CDR3nt: TGTGCCAGCAGCTTAAGACAGGGATGGACAGATACGCAGTATTTT
j_gene: TRBJ2-7; abundance: many; v_gene: TRBV6-6; d_gene: TRBD2; CDR3aa: CASSYSSRAGEPEQYF; CDR3nt: TGTGCCAGCAGTTACTCTTCCCGAGCGGGAGAGCCCGAGCAGTACTTC
j_gene: TRBJ2-7; abundance: few; v_gene: TRBV10-2; d_gene: TRBD2; CDR3aa: CASSEHPPLAGAYEQYF; CDR3nt: TGCGCCAGCAGTGAGCACCCCCCTCTAGCGGGGGCCTACGAGCAGTACTTC
j_gene: TRBJ1-1; abundance: .; v_gene: TRBV2; d_gene: .; CDR3aa: CASLGQEAFF; CDR3nt: TGTGCCAGCCTTGGTCAGGAAGCTTTCTTT
j_gene: TRBJ2-7; abundance: .; v_gene: TRBV29-1; d_gene: .; CDR3aa: CSVEIADYEQYF; CDR3nt: TGCAGCGTTGAAATAGCGGACTACGAGCAGTACTTC
j_gene: TRBJ2-7; abundance: .; v_gene: TRBV7-2; d_gene: .; CDR3aa: CASSLRSHNYQGEQYF; CDR3nt: TGTGCCAGCAGCTTACGGTCACATAACTATCAGGGCGAGCAGTACTTC
j_gene: TRBJ1-2; abundance: many; v_gene: TRBV19; d_gene: .; CDR3aa: CASSDEDPRYGYTF; CDR3nt: TGTGCCAGTAGCGATGAGGATCCCCGGTATGGCTACACCTTC
j_gene: TRBJ2-4; abundance: few; v_gene: TRBV19; d_gene: TRBD1; CDR3aa: CASRTDRASKNIQYF; CDR3nt: TGTGCCAGTAGAACCGACAGGGCCTCCAAAAACATTCAGTACTTC
j_gene: TRBJ2-1; abundance: few; v_gene: TRBV5-6; d_gene: TRBD1; CDR3aa: CASSLRQGVEEQFF; CDR3nt: TGTGCCAGCAGCTTGAGGCAGGGGGTGGAGGAGCAGTTCTTC
j_gene: TRBJ2-7; abundance: many; v_gene: TRBV5-1; d_gene: .; CDR3aa: CASSERTDSSYEQYF; CDR3nt: TGCGCCAGCAGCGAAAGGACAGACAGCTCCTACGAGCAGTACTTC
j_gene: TRBJ1-1; abundance: .; v_gene: TRBV5-1; d_gene: .; CDR3aa: CASSLGDGMNTEAFF; CDR3nt: TGCGCCAGCAGCTTGGGGGACGGTATGAACACTGAAGCTTTCTTT
j_gene: TRBJ2-1; abundance: few; v_gene: TRBV24-1; d_gene: TRBD2; CDR3aa: CATSDSSGSYNEQFF; CDR3nt: TGTGCCACCAGTGATTCTAGCGGGAGTTACAATGAGCAGTTCTTC
j_gene: TRBJ2-1; abundance: many; v_gene: TRBV6-6; d_gene: .; CDR3aa: CACEAVFRPGAMLHEQFF; CDR3nt: TGTGCCTGCGAGGCGGTATTCCGTCCGGGAGCTATGCTCCATGAGCAGTTCTTC
j_gene: TRBJ2-3; abundance: few; v_gene: TRBV5-4; d_gene: .; CDR3aa: CASNVGATGTDTQYF; CDR3nt: TGTGCCAGCAACGTGGGCGCTACCGGCACAGATACGCAGTATTTT
j_gene: TRBJ2-7; abundance: .; v_gene: TRBV5-1; d_gene: .; CDR3aa: CASSLDQGPYEQYF; CDR3nt: TGCGCCAGCAGCTTAGACCAGGGTCCCTACGAGCAGTACTTC
j_gene: TRBJ2-7; abundance: .; v_gene: TRBV4-1; d_gene: TRBD2; CDR3aa: CASSQDRVAGVDEQYF; CDR3nt: TGCGCCAGCAGCCAAGATCGGGTAGCGGGAGTCGACGAGCAGTACTTC
j_gene: TRBJ2-6; abundance: .; v_gene: TRBV10-3; d_gene: TRBD1; CDR3aa: CAISPGQGSGANVLTF; CDR3nt: TGTGCCATCAGCCCTGGACAGGGCTCTGGGGCCAACGTCCTGACTTTC
j_gene: TRBJ1-1; abundance: many; v_gene: TRBV6-1; d_gene: .; CDR3aa: CASSEQRNTEAFF; CDR3nt: TGTGCCAGCAGTGAACAGAGGAACACTGAAGCTTTCTTT
j_gene: TRBJ2-3; abundance: many; v_gene: TRBV6-4; d_gene: TRBD2; CDR3aa: CASSDAAGGTDTQYF; CDR3nt: TGTGCCAGCAGTGACGCGGCGGGGGGCACAGATACGCAGTATTTT
j_gene: TRBJ1-1; abundance: few; v_gene: TRBV7-9; d_gene: .; CDR3aa: CASSNRENTEAFF; CDR3nt: TGTGCCAGCAGTAATCGTGAGAACACTGAAGCTTTCTTT
j_gene: TRBJ1-5; abundance: many; v_gene: TRBV7-2; d_gene: TRBD1; CDR3aa: CASSDRANQPQHF; CDR3nt: TGTGCCAGCAGTGACAGGGCCAATCAGCCCCAGCATTTT
j_gene: TRBJ1-1; abundance: many; v_gene: TRBV6-5; d_gene: .; CDR3aa: CASSPGAVLEAFF; CDR3nt: TGTGCCAGCAGCCCCGGTGCCGTGTTAGAGGCTTTCTTT
j_gene: TRBJ2-3; abundance: few; v_gene: TRBV3-1; d_gene: TRBD2; CDR3aa: CASRRLAGKSDTQYF; CDR3nt: TGTGCCAGCAGGCGTCTAGCGGGAAAGTCAGATACGCAGTATTTT
j_gene: TRBJ1-1; abundance: .; v_gene: TRBV11-2; d_gene: .; CDR3aa: CASGAWNTEAFF; CDR3nt: TGTGCCAGCGGTGCGTGGAACACTGAAGCTTTCTTT